At least ten counts were recorded for the clone carrying this T cell receptor beta chain. Its antigen is not identified. Amplified TCR beta CDR3 regions came from RNA transcripts. Initially, a first-round RT-PCR of the TCR CDR3 employed the HTBI primer set. Via MiXCR, TCRdb re-called the multiplex PCR reads, giving one row per CDR3 protein. The table includes about 380,000 distinct CDR3 sequences, about 13% detected once. This sample is part of a study of T cells in Graves' hyperthyroidism and ophthalmopathy. General observations from the study: Clonotypes that were expanded in thyroid above 0.001 mostly appeared in blood too. Through a model of 13 V-J features, ophthalmopathy was separated from stable hyperthyroidism. Ophthalmopathy was predicted by the model a median of 6.5 months ahead of onset.

CDR3 length equals 14 residues. Trimming cost V 1 base and J 3 bases, with 13 bases left between them. From germline, CDR1 is DFQATT and CDR2 SNEGSKA (reference sequence). It was less than 13 ml of fresh peripheral blood that supplied the PBMCs. Input material: blood. The TCR sequence derives from a man aged 25 to 40 with Graves' hyperthyroidism that later progressed to Graves' ophthalmopathy. The rearrangement uses TRBV20-1 and TRBJ2-7; maybe TRBD1 (6 bases). CDR3 amino acids: CSARVGTLGYEQYF. CDR3 bases: TGCAGTGCTAGAGTAGGGACACTTGGCTACGAGCAGTACTTC.